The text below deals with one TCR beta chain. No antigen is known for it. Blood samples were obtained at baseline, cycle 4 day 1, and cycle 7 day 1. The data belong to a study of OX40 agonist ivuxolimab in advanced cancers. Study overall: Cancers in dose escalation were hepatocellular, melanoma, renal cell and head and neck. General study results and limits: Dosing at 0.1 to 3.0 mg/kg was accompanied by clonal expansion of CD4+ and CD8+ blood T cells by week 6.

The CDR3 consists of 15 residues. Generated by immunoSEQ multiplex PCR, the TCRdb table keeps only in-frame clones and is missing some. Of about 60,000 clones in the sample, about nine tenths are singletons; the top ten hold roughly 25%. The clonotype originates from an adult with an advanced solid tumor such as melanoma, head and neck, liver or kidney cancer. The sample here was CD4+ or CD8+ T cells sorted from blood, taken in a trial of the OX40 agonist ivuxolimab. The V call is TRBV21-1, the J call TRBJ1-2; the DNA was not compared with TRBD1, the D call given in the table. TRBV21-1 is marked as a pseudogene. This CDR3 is CASSKYGQLFDGYTF. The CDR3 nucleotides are TGTGCCAGCAGCAAATATGGACAGCTTTTTGATGGCTACACCTTC.